The rows below give T cell receptor beta chains drawn from one sample of a study of blood T cells in healthy people across ages. TCRdb analysed the 5' RACE reads with MiXCR anew, one entry per CDR3 protein. The sample carries fewer than 950,000 distinct CDR3 sequences, about 36% recorded once. The sample taken for sequencing was blood. The receptors come from a man aged 18 to 30 in good health. Each CDR3 is given with its conserved first and last residue. A D gene is named only where the DNA matches it firmly. The size of a clone is reported for some rows only, either as once, few or many, or as a class for expanded clones.

>NA|TRBJ2-7|14|TRBV7-2|few
CASSSSGGPAEQYF
TGTGCCAGCAGCTCAAGTGGTGGGCCTGCCGAGCAGTACTTC
>TRBD1|TRBJ2-5|14|TRBV5-1|NA
CASSQGGSKETQYF
TGCGCCAGCAGCCAAGGGGGCTCCAAAGAGACCCAGTACTTC
>NA|TRBJ2-7|15|TRBV6-2/TRBV6-3|few
CASSLRQSSYNEQYF
TGTGCCAGCAGTCTCAGACAAAGCTCCTACAATGAGCAGTACTTC
>NA|TRBJ1-1|15|TRBV13|NA
CASSHQGGVGTEAFF
TGTGCCAGCAGCCACCAAGGGGGTGTGGGCACTGAAGCTTTCTTT
>NA|TRBJ2-5|13|TRBV10-3|few
CAISRDTEETQYF
TGTGCCATCAGTAGGGACACCGAGGAGACCCAGTACTTC
>NA|TRBJ2-1|12|TRBV12-3/TRBV12-4|few
CASSPGTEEQFF
TGTGCCAGCAGTCCCGGGACGGAGGAGCAGTTCTTC
>TRBD1|TRBJ2-1|15|TRBV12-3/TRBV12-4|many
CAGMEVGRGYNEQFF
TGTGCCGGAATGGAGGTTGGCAGGGGGTACAATGAGCAGTTCTTC
>NA|TRBJ2-2|15|TRBV6-6|NA
CASRATGTNTGELFF
TGTGCCAGCAGAGCAACCGGGACGAACACCGGGGAGCTGTTTTTT
>NA|TRBJ2-5|14|TRBV7-2|few
CASSLGALTETQYF
TGTGCCAGCAGCCTCGGGGCCTTGACGGAGACCCAGTACTTC
>NA|TRBJ2-3|16|TRBV7-8|many
CASSPSSSGRTDTQYF
TGTGCCAGCAGCCCCTCATCGAGTGGACGCACAGATACGCAGTATTTT
>NA|TRBJ1-5|10|TRBV12-5|NA
CASGLQPQHF
TGTGCTAGTGGTTTACAGCCCCAGCATTTT
>TRBD1|TRBJ1-1|13|TRBV29-1|NA
CSVRTGGKTEAFF
TGCAGCGTCCGTACAGGGGGCAAAACTGAAGCTTTCTTT
>NA|TRBJ2-5|12|TRBV13|NA
CASSLVGYGQYF
TGTGCCAGCAGCTTAGTTGGCTACGGGCAGTACTTC
>TRBD2|TRBJ2-3|15|TRBV20-1|NA
CSARLSGGRTDTQYF
TGCAGTGCCAGACTTAGCGGGGGACGCACAGATACGCAGTATTTT
>NA|TRBJ1-2|12|TRBV10-3|NA
CAITDSNYGYTF
TGTGCCATCACCGACAGCAACTATGGCTACACCTTC
>TRBD1|TRBJ2-3|18|TRBV6-1|NA
CASMHPQGPVSQMDTQYF
TGTGCCAGCATGCACCCACAGGGGCCCGTCTCCCAGATGGATACGCAGTATTTT
>NA|TRBJ2-7|16|TRBV12-3/TRBV12-4|many
CASSLGARDRAYEQYF
TGTGCCAGCAGTTTAGGTGCGCGGGACAGAGCCTACGAGCAGTACTTC